Given below is one T cell receptor (beta chain) in context. There is no known antigen for this receptor. This specimen comes from a study of cytomegalovirus exposure and HLA in healthy donors (dated by TCRdb to about 2017). For context, the study as a whole: An earlier analysis of several hundred of the donors reported approximately 280 Gb of sequence data and 95 million to 140 million unique TCR beta sequences obtained from about 170 million T cells. Along with the roughly 610-subject first cohort, a separate validation cohort of around 120 different subjects was used. Roughly 5 DR-DQ haplotypes were handled as single units for association and clustering, since linkage in the cohort was strong. Alongside the repertoire data, information on donor age, sex, ethnicity and CMV serostatus was compiled. A later analysis re-analyzed previously published TCR beta repertoires from 500 to 700 donors and added high-resolution HLA genotyping to study TCR occurrence patterns. The later analysis used no new phenotypic data to find candidate immune exposures, relying instead on TCR beta sequences and their occurrence across donors. HLA typing covered class I and class II loci at four-digit resolution. The number of typed donors differed by locus: about 620-630 for A, B, C, DRB1 and DQB1; approximately 520 for DQA1; around 580 for DPA1; and roughly 450 for DPB1. To decide whether each TCR beta V gene segment behaved as functional or pseudogenic, an earlier analysis of approximately 600 of the donors relied on high-throughput TCR beta sequencing. Across some 400 genotyped donors of the cohort, an average of 235,054 unique TCR beta nucleotide sequences per donor were sequenced, and 15% to 20% of those sequences were non-productive. Around 300 gigabases of sequencing data and tens of millions of unique TCR sequences were included in an early release covering about 700 HLA-typed donors. The study profiled the T cell repertoires of hundreds of subjects by immunosequencing and related them to cytomegalovirus serostatus. The study aimed to test whether signatures of past pathogen exposure could be identified by cataloging public T cell receptors. Of the 300 to 450 genotyped donors, approximately 80% fell in the genetic ancestry cluster associated with self-reported Caucasian donors. All discovery cohort repertoires had been generated on a single sequencing platform. High-throughput TCR immunosequencing, statistical association of individual TCRs with disease status, and machine learning were combined to predict cytomegalovirus infection status. A later genetic analysis used genome-wide SNP genotypes for about 55% of the 666 donors, treating that subset as a discovery cohort. General study outcomes and caveats: Because some donors lacked HLA typing at each locus, the association tests relied only on the typed subset. Cytomegalovirus status was reported to be diagnosed by the classifier with high specificity and sensitivity in both the original and validation cohorts. Seventeen rarely observed V segments, including chromosome 9 orphons, were excluded from the earlier analysis of approximately 600 of the donors because counts were too low. The study listed approximately 150 TCR beta chains as associated with cytomegalovirus. Broadly in line with IMGT annotations, most TCR beta V segments showed up in productive rearrangements about 87% or about 30% of the time in an earlier analysis of some 590 of the donors. In a later analysis, about 16,000 TCR beta sequences were associated with specific HLA alleles at a false discovery rate of 0.05. In a later analysis, most CMV-associated TCR beta chains were found to appear HLA-restricted, with HLA associations seemingly driven largely by CMV exposure. While some public TCRs were present in many individuals, most TCR sequences turned up only very rarely across donors. According to the authors, the approach could potentially be generalized to other disease states and immunological phenotypes. Linkage disequilibrium might explain the correlated functional status among segregating V segments, but an unknown experimental factor could not be ruled out. A later analysis reported that several top co-occurrence clusters appeared linked to parvovirus B19, influenza, CMV and Epstein-Barr virus. In a later genetic analysis, fewer N-insertions in productive TCRs were reported among donors in an Asian-associated ancestry cluster than the roughly 700-donor mean. A further reported finding was that TCR beta sequences accurately predicted the HLA-A and HLA-B alleles for most subjects in the first cohort. The sequencing pipeline was judged likely to have produced a cluster of highly shared sequence variants as a technical artifact. A later analysis found that TCR association rates varied across HLA loci, with DRB1 alleles showing the most associated TCRs and HLA-C alleles the fewest. The presence/absence analyses assumed that sequencing depth was roughly uniform across donors, and that assumption may not be true. A few of the identified cytomegalovirus-associated TCR beta chains were confirmed in vitro to be specific for cytomegalovirus antigens. A later genetic analysis associated a missense DCLRE1C variant with V-gene and J-gene trimming of TCR beta chains, and an independent cohort replicated the association. Compared with equally common non-associated chains, HLA-associated TCR beta chains in a later analysis were more clonally expanded and had lower generation probabilities. Immune exposure information for the cohort was limited to CMV serostatus. When HLA alleles, especially DR and DQ, strongly co-occurred, TCR associations were difficult to assign to individual alleles. This cohort had only TCR beta chains sequenced, and the lack of alpha or paired-chain data limited which features could be detected.

The library was generated by the immunoSEQ multiplex PCR assay. For the multiplex PCR, a mixture combining 60 forward primers for TCR Vbeta segments and 13 reverse primers for TCR Jbeta segments was used. The CDR3 region of rearranged TCR beta genes was amplified from genomic DNA by a multiplex PCR assay. The Illumina HiSeq System was used to sequence the amplified TCR beta libraries as 87-base-pair reads. Per the source publication's procedure: A later analysis tallied around 87 million unique TCR beta chains across the 666 repertoires, and about 10 million of those chains were shared by two or more donors. Raw reads were error-corrected and collapsed into unique sequences by a nearest-neighbor algorithm in which closely related sequences were merged to remove PCR and sequencing errors. CDR3 sequences were aligned to IMGT reference sequences to assign V, D and J gene segments. For a sequence to be retained, a match of at least six nucleotides to both a V gene segment and a J gene segment was required. Rearrangements were called productive when the CDR3 lacked stop codons and stayed in frame with V and J; all others were non-productive. CDR3 was defined by IMGT convention, running from the second conserved V-encoded cysteine to the conserved J-encoded phenylalanine. Sequences without an unambiguous match to a single V gene segment were excluded from the earlier analysis of several hundred of the donors. In an earlier analysis of 587 of the donors, a V segment was called functional when productive rearrangements were above 56.7%, and segregating when the standard deviation between donors exceeded 5%. A statistical classification framework was built for diagnosing cytomegalovirus status from the catalog of TCR beta chain sequences. A later analysis assigned V and J genes by comparing TCR nucleotide sequences with IMGT/GENE-DB human TR gene sequences. A later analysis assigned CDR3 sequences and most-parsimonious VDJ recombination scenarios with the TCRdist pipeline. In a later analysis, each TCR beta chain was defined by its CDR3 amino acid sequence together with its V-gene family, and reads without a unique V-gene family were excluded. To address suspected cross-contamination and a sequencing artifact, a later analysis removed approximately 600 highly shared, low-generation-probability nucleotide sequences. In a later analysis, a clonal expansion index for each public chain was calculated from normalized within-repertoire ranks of inferred template counts. In a later analysis, generation probabilities were computed with a VDJ recombination model fitted to out-of-frame rearrangements, and the resulting probabilities were checked against IGoR. In a later analysis, hypergeometric tests were used to score TCR-TCR, TCR-HLA and TCR-CMV co-occurrence, with a repertoire-size bias correction applied to TCR pairs. To estimate false discovery rates, a later analysis permuted the HLA or CMV assignments 20 times. In a later analysis, co-occurring TCRs were grouped using DBSCAN, and TCRdist sequence similarity was added for clustering within HLA-allele-positive subsets. For co-occurrence clustering, repertoires with fewer than 30,000 or more than 120,000 public chains were excluded, along with roughly 5 repertoires with anomalous nucleotide sharing. Entries here come from immuneACCESS through TCRdb and include only in-frame sequences with V and J called. Some clones fail to appear in such tables; in the studies checked, an unresolved V gene covers under half of the shortfall, and the cause of the remainder is unknown. Clone size and V and J calls were adopted from that table, with D and trimming inferred from the DNA. Per the sample table, the count is about 130,000 clones. The ten largest clones represent approximately 2.6% of the sample.

In total, about 650 healthy bone marrow donors made up the cohort. All cohort members were sampled while nominally healthy, although unrecorded immune exposures were likely present. The donor tested CMV seronegative, placing the donor among the roughly 400 seronegative members of the cohort. Each donor provided a peripheral blood sample, and peripheral blood mononuclear cells were used for TCR beta sequencing. Genomic DNA was extracted from the blood cell samples with the Qiagen DNeasy Blood Extraction Kit. The sequence was obtained from a man aged 30-40 years in good health and CMV-seronegative. The sequenced sample was PBMCs.

The nucleotide sequence is given as TGTGCCAGCAGTTTATGGGGAGGGGACACCTATAATTCACCCCTCCACTTT. This encodes CASSLWGGDTYNSPLHF. The chain uses TRBV27 and TRBJ1-6; TRBD1 might be the D gene, on 6 matching bases. V and J are truncated by 1 base and 2 bases respectively, leaving an intervening sequence of 12 bases. CDR1 MNHEY and CDR2 SMNVEV are derived from the germline V gene (reference sequence). From its cysteine to its phenylalanine, the CDR3 spans 17 amino acids. The entry retains the CDR3 DNA only, 51 bases that are in frame from base 1.